Listed here are 2 T cell receptor beta chains from one sample, sequenced in a study of immune evolution from preneoplasia to lung adenocarcinoma. TCRdb's table, derived via immunoSEQ multiplex PCR, lists solely in-frame clones and lacks some. Of 9,300 or so clones in the sample, around 75% were seen once. The sequencing input was FFPE minimally invasive lung adenocarcinoma tissue. All receptors derive from a donor older than 65 with lung adenocarcinoma.

The CDR3 region is CASWTGKGGETQYF. The DNA of the CDR3 is TGTGCCAGCTGGACAGGGAAGGGTGGAGAGACCCAGTACTTC. This chain joins TRBV28 and TRBJ2-5; the match to TRBD1 covers 8 bases. From germline, CDR1 is MDHEN and CDR2 SYDVKM. The length of the CDR3 is 14 residues. Trimming at V came to 8 bases and at J to 4 bases, leaving 9 bases not matched to a gene. Full variable domain (missing parts from reference TRBV28 and TRBJ2-5): DVKVTQSSRYLVKRTGEKVFLECVQDMDHENMFWYRQDPGLGLRLIYFSYDVKMKEKGDIPEGYSVSREKKERFSLILESASTNQTSMYLCASWTGKGGETQYFGPGTRLLVL.

This clone was recorded once. The V gene is TRBV30, the J gene TRBJ2-1; TRBD2 aligns across 13 bases. Trimming took 1 base from V and 4 from J; bases not matched to a gene: 1. Per the germline V gene, CDR1 is GTSNPN and CDR2 is SVGIG (reference sequence). The CDR3 runs to 15 residues. As DNA, the CDR3 is TGTGCCTGGAGTGAACTAGCGGGAGGGTACAATGAGCAGTTCTTC. Translation: CAWSELAGGYNEQFF.